This TCR beta chain derives from a study of blood T cell repertoires in COVID-19. Study as a whole: There were acute and convalescent COVID-19 samples, and they came from the United States, Italy and Spain.

Seattle patients were enrolled while actively infected and followed longitudinally. Per the germline V gene, CDR1 is MNHEY and CDR2 is SVGAGI. Trimming took 2 bases from V and 6 from J, leaving 19 bases between them. The CDR3 runs 16 residues. Assay used: immunoSEQ multiplex PCR; TCRdb lists only in-frame clones, some missing. The data show about 220,000 clones, roughly 80% seen once. The sample consisted of peripheral blood. This receptor was taken from a woman over 75 with COVID-19, enrolled during active disease. The chain couples TRBV6-5 to TRBJ1-1; D not resolved. The CDR3 sequence: CASSYVGTGKVAEAFF. CDR3 in DNA: TGTGCCAGCAGTTACGTCGGAACGGGGAAGGTGGCTGAAGCTTTCTTT.